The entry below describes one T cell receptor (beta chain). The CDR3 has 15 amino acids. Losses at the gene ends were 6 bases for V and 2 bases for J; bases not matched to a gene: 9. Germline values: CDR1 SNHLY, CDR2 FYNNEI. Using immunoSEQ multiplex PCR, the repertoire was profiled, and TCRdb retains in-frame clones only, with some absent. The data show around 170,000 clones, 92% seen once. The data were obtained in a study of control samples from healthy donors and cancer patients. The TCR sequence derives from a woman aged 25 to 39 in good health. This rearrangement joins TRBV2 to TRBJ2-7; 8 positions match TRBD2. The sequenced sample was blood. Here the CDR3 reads CASSGGLAIPYEQYF. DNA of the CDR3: TGTGCCAGCAGCGGAGGACTAGCCATCCCCTACGAGCAGTACTTC.